This TCR beta chain was captured in a study of T cells expressing NK-cell markers. Broader study findings: Among CD8+ T cells from about six donors, dominant NKG2C+ clonotypes accounted for about 1.0-8%.

The CDR3 is 13 residues long. Germline assignment: CDR1 LNHDA and CDR2 SQIVND (reference sequence). A remark on this clonotype: Antigen unknown.

What made the TCR beta cDNA was 5'RACE template switching with UMIs. TCRdb processed the 5' RACE reads again and assigns one entry to each CDR3 protein, with no DNA. The repertoire table contains over 350,000 distinct CDR3 sequences. The TCR originated in a woman in her forties or fifties in good health. The V gene is TRBV19, the J gene TRBJ1-6. The sample taken for sequencing was blood T cells: a sorted CD56 or NKG2C T cell subset, CD4+ or CD8+ T cells, or bulk PBMC T cells (not recorded which). CDR3 loop: CASTASLNSPLHF. Full variable domain (outside the CDR3, taken from reference TRBV19 and TRBJ1-6): DGGITQSPKYLFRKEGQNVTLSCEQNLNHDAMYWYRQDPGQGLRLIYYSQIVNDFQKGDIAEGYSVSREKKESFPLTVTSAQKNPTAFYLCASTASLNSPLHFGNGTRLTVT.